Ten or more counts support the clone carrying this T cell receptor (delta chain). Antigen specificity is unknown. TCRdb's protein, taken from a much larger clone, differs from this DNA's translation at residue 4, likely owing to a read error; the protein displayed comes from the DNA. TRG and TRD sequences were obtained from every sorted gammadelta sample. TCRdb re-called the multiplex PCR reads using CATT. The profile shows 90,000 to 95,000 delta-chain clones, more than 0.85% of them singletons. The sample comes from a study of γδ T cells in repeated Plasmodium falciparum infection. Looking at the study overall: Malaria-naive adults were infected with P. falciparum NF54 four times over around 600 days.

Study-wide results and caveats: The Malian cohort came from a small rural village of predominantly one ethnic group.

The clonotype originates from a pool of human donors (malaria-infected and uninfected, not separated). Source material: gamma-delta T cells from blood.

The CDR3 nucleotides read TGTGCCTGTAACACCGTCTCCGGGATACGAAACACCGATAAACTCATCTTT. This gives the protein CACNTVSGIRNTDKLIF. The chain combines TRDV2 with TRDJ1; 8 bases map to TRDD3. Germline lookup yields CDR1 GEAIGNYY and CDR2 EKD. This CDR3 comprises 17 residues.